Shown below are 4 T cell receptor beta chains from a single sample sequenced in a study of molecular identifiers for immune sequencing clone quantification (dated by TCRdb to the late 2010s). Libraries were made using PCR. Instrument on record: NextSeq 500. Through fastp at Q25 and MiXCR, TCRdb rebuilt clones from the public reads, retaining in-frame beta chains. When rows share a CDR3 protein, they turn into one entry using the most common DNA and genes. Here the sample has about half a million distinct CDR3 sequences; less than 30% occur a single time. Clones ranked in the top ten supply approximately 0.76% of the sample. The sample consisted of naive CD8+ T cells from blood, with Jurkat cell RNA spiked in. What the cell subset or site label conveys for this sample: FACS-sorted CD8+CD4-CCR7+CD45RA+ naive T cells. The receptor source for this set is a human donor in good health. Some libraries in this study had Jurkat cell RNA spiked in.

The sample holds a few counts of this clonotype. The V gene is TRBV7-9, the J gene TRBJ2-2, with 7 bases identical to TRBD1. V shed 4 bases, J shed 7 bases, and the junction held 9 bases outside the gene matches. This CDR3 comprises 15 residues. Germline V lookup: CDR1 SEHNR, CDR2 FQNEAQ (reference sequence). CDR3 nucleotides: TGTGCCAGCAGCTCCCCAAGGGGGCGGAACGGGGAGCTGTTTTTT. Translation: CASSSPRGRNGELFF.

With respect to this clonotype: Compared with germline, one end of the junction differs, possibly owing to a read error. This chain connects TRBV7-9 to TRBJ2-7, with 8 bases identical to TRBD1. The germline gives CDR1 SEHNR, CDR2 FQNEAQ (reference sequence). This CDR3 region has 14 residues. The CDR3 region has the DNA TGTGCCAGCGGCTTAGGGCAGGGGGCTTCCGAGCAGTACTTC. It encodes CASGLGQGASEQYF.

This chain links TRBV27 with TRBJ2-7; TRBD1 agrees at 7 bases. Trimming took 5 bases from V and 2 from J; bases not matched to a gene: 9. The CDR3 is made up of 15 amino acids. CDR1 and CDR2 from the germline V gene are MNHEY and SMNVEV (reference sequence). CDR3 protein: CASSPHDRAPYEQYF. The CDR3 DNA reads as TGTGCCAGCAGTCCACACGACAGGGCCCCCTACGAGCAGTACTTC.

This clonotype showed up just a few times. The final CDR3 position lacks the conserved phenylalanine or tryptophan, pointing to a likely read error. DNA of the CDR3: TGTGCCAGCAGCTCACAAAGGACTGGTTTGGCCTCGGGATACTCCTACGAGCAGTACCTC. Its protein is CASSSQRTGLASGYSYEQYL. J is TRBJ2-7 and V is TRBV7-9; D is perhaps TRBD2 (5 bases). Germline loops: CDR1 SEHNR, CDR2 FQNEAQ (reference sequence). Between the trimmed V and J ends, which lost 4 bases and 0 bases, there was a span of 28 bases. This CDR3 contains 20 residues.